The 26 T cell receptor beta chains listed next were all sequenced from one sample in a study of blood T cell repertoires in COVID-19. Only in-frame clones appear in the TCRdb table, and some are missing; sequencing was by immunoSEQ multiplex PCR. The data contain a few hundred thousand clones, roughly 90% of them singletons. Sequencing used peripheral blood. The source of these receptors is a woman between 50 and 59 years old with active or convalescent COVID-19.

This chain uses TRBV5-1 with TRBJ1-6; TRBD1 matches at 10 bases. The CDR3 totals 17 residues. The trim removed 4 bases at V and 0 bases at J, leaving 4 bases unmatched. The V gene's germline CDR1 is SGHRS and CDR2 YFSETQ. CDR3 nucleotides: TGCGCCAGCAGCATCCGGGACAGGGGCTCCTATAATTCACCCCTCCACTTT. It is translated as CASSIRDRGSYNSPLHF.

This clone has a handful of counts. The V and J genes are TRBV21-1 and TRBJ1-2; the table's D call TRBD1 went unverified against the DNA. TRBV21-1 is a pseudogene segment. This CDR3 spans 18 amino acids. The CDR3 DNA sequence: TGTGCCAGCAGCAAACCGACACGTTGGGACACCAGTAACTATGGCTACACCTTC. Its protein is CASSKPTRWDTSNYGYTF.

This chain uses TRBV25-1 with TRBJ1-6; no firm D call. Per the germline V gene, CDR1 is MGHDK and CDR2 is SYGVNS. The CDR3 covers 11 residues. The V gene lost 7 bases and the J gene lost 8 bases, with 6 bases spanning the gap. CDR3 region: CASKSYSPLHF. The CDR3 coding sequence is TGTGCCAGCAAGAGTTATTCACCCCTCCACTTT. The full variable domain, completed using reference TRBV25-1 and TRBJ1-6, is EADIYQTPRYLVIGTGKKITLECSQTMGHDKMYWYQQDPGMELHLIHYSYGVNSTEKGDLSSESTVSRIRTEHFPLTLESARPSHTSQYLCASKSYSPLHFGNGTRLTVT.

This sequence joins TRBV28 and TRBJ2-7, with TRBD2 as a possible D gene (6 bases). The CDR3 consists of 16 residues. CDR1 MDHEN and CDR2 SYDVKM come from the germline V gene. V shed 2 bases and J shed 4 bases, with 18 bases lying between them. DNA of the CDR3: TGTGCCAGCAGTTTAGGGGGGACTCTTGGTTTATACGAGCAGTACTTC. This codes for CASSLGGTLGLYEQYF.

The rearrangement joins TRBV5-1 to TRBJ2-5, with 7 bases lining up with TRBD1. Per germline, CDR1 SGHRS and CDR2 YFSETQ. This CDR3 contains 14 residues. The V gene end was trimmed by 2 bases and the J gene end by 1 base; junction bases not matched to a gene: 2. As DNA, the CDR3 is TGCGCCAGCAGCTTAAGGGACAGCCAAGAGACCCAGTACTTC. Protein sequence: CASSLRDSQETQYF.

This clone appeared a single time. The J gene is TRBJ2-2, the V gene TRBV7-9, with a possible D match to TRBD2 (6 bases). Trimming shortened V by 3 bases and J by 6 bases, and 11 bases separated the two germline ends. Germline V gives CDR1 SEHNR, CDR2 FQNEAQ (reference sequence). There are 14 residues in the CDR3. The CDR3 loop reads CASSLRRESGELFF. The CDR3 nucleotides read TGTGCCAGCAGCTTGAGACGGGAGTCCGGGGAGCTGTTTTTT.

The chain combines TRBV12-5 with TRBJ2-1; 11 nucleotides line up with TRBD2. The CDR3 runs to 16 residues. Germline V CDR1 and CDR2: LGHNT, FRNRAP. V was pared by 1 base and J by 3 bases, with 2 bases of the junction left unmatched. The CDR3 DNA sequence: TGTGCTAGTGGTTTGGGACTAGCGGGACTCTACAATGAGCAGTTCTTC. Protein product: CASGLGLAGLYNEQFF. Using reference TRBV12-5 and TRBJ2-1 for the parts outside the CDR3, the full variable domain is DARVTQTPRHKVTEMGQEVTMRCQPILGHNTVFWYRQTMMQGLELLAYFRNRAPLDDSGMPKDRFSAEMPDATLATLKIQPSEPRDSAVYFCASGLGLAGLYNEQFFGPGTRLTVL.

This chain uses TRBV3-1 (or the pseudogene TRBV3-2) with TRBJ2-1, with TRBD2 identical over 11 bases. V shed 3 bases and J 6 bases; nucleotides not matched to a gene: 4. Germline CDR1 and CDR2: LGHDT and YNNKEL (reference sequence). CDR3 length equals 15 residues. This chain's CDR3 is CASSQGTSGVNEQFF. The CDR3 nucleotides are TGTGCCAGCAGCCAGGGGACTAGCGGTGTCAATGAGCAGTTCTTC.

The V and J genes are TRBV11-2 and TRBJ2-1; D is uncertain. The germline gives CDR1 SGHAT, CDR2 FQNNGV. There are 14 residues in the CDR3. The V and J ends lost 5 bases and 9 bases respectively, with 17 bases between them. CDR3 DNA sequence: TGTGCCAGCAGCCCCTCCGCTCCGGTGTTTGAGCAGTTCTTC. Encoded protein: CASSPSAPVFEQFF. Looking up the rest from reference TRBV11-2 and TRBJ2-1 gives the full variable domain: EAGVAQSPRYKIIEKRQSVAFWCNPISGHATLYWYQQILGQGPKLLIQFQNNGVVDDSQLPKDRFSAERLKGVDSTLKIQPAKLEDSAVYLCASSPSAPVFEQFFGPGTRLTVL.

Remarks on this clone: Sequence at one end of the junction differs from germline and may be a read error. The chain uses TRBV19 and TRBJ2-1; 8 bases align to TRBD2. CDR1 and CDR2 from the germline V gene are LNHDA and SQIVND (reference sequence). CDR3 length: 13 amino acids. Written as DNA, the CDR3 is TGTGCCAGTAGTAATATTTTAGGCGGGAGGCGGATCTTC. Residues: CASSNILGGRRIF.

This rearrangement joins TRBV6-6 to TRBJ1-6, with TRBD1 identical over 9 bases. V shed 7 bases and J 9 bases; nucleotides not matched to a gene: 10. The CDR3 runs to 15 residues. CDR1 and CDR2 (germline): MNHNY, SVGAGI (reference sequence). This CDR3 reads CASTDGDRVGSPLHF. The DNA for the CDR3 is TGTGCCAGCACCGACGGGGACAGGGTTGGTTCACCCCTCCACTTT.

The chain uses TRBV7-2 and TRBJ2-2, with a possible D match to TRBD1 (6 bases). Germline assignment: CDR1 SGHTA and CDR2 FQGNSA. This CDR3 has 14 amino acids. Trimming cost V 5 bases and J 3 bases, with 10 bases left between them. For the CDR3, the DNA is TGTGCCAGCAGCCAGGACAGCTACACCGGGGAGCTGTTTTTT. Its translation: CASSQDSYTGELFF.

The gene calls are TRBV3-1 (or the pseudogene TRBV3-2) and TRBJ2-1; 7 positions agree with TRBD2. The germline gives CDR1 LGHDT, CDR2 YNNKEL (reference sequence). This CDR3 comprises 12 residues. J was trimmed by 7 bases and V by 4 bases; bases with no gene match: 1. This CDR3 is CASSLLANEQFF. The CDR3 DNA reads as TGTGCCAGCAGCCTACTAGCGAATGAGCAGTTCTTC.

This chain joins TRBV30 and TRBJ1-1; D not certain. The CDR3 covers 13 residues. Germline loops: CDR1 GTSNPN, CDR2 SVGIG (reference sequence). V lost 0 bases and J lost 1, with 6 bases in between. CDR3 DNA sequence: TGTGCCTGGAGTGTTGGGCAGAACACTGAAGCTTTCTTT. The encoded protein is CAWSVGQNTEAFF.

The rearrangement joins TRBV27 to TRBJ1-1; 9 bases match TRBD1. The germline V gene encodes CDR1 MNHEY and CDR2 SMNVEV (reference sequence). The V gene end was trimmed by 7 bases and the J gene end by 5 bases; junction bases not matched to a gene: 5. This CDR3 contains 13 residues. The CDR3 bases are TGTGCCAGCACCCGGACAGGGGAAACTGAAGCTTTCTTT. Translating gives CASTRTGETEAFF.

V gene TRBV5-4 combines with J gene TRBJ1-2; 8 bases align to TRBD1. Trimming took 0 bases from V and 7 from J; bases not matched to a gene: 2. Germline V gives CDR1 SGHNT, CDR2 YYREEE (reference sequence). The CDR3 runs to 13 residues. CDR3 coding DNA: TGTGCCAGCAGCTTGGTCAGGGGGCCTGGCTACACCTTC. It codes for CASSLVRGPGYTF.

V is TRBV3-1 (or the pseudogene TRBV3-2) and J is TRBJ2-5; D may be TRBD1 (5 bases). There are 14 residues in the CDR3. V was pared by 2 bases and J by 1 base, with 8 bases between. Germline V CDR1 and CDR2: LGHDT, YNNKEL (reference sequence). CDR3 amino acids: CASSQMTVQETQYF. The CDR3 nucleotides are TGTGCCAGCAGCCAAATGACAGTCCAAGAGACCCAGTACTTC.

The chain links TRBV18 to TRBJ2-7; TRBD2 agrees at 14 bases. CDR1 is KGHSH, CDR2 LQKENI, per germline. Trimming cost V 3 bases and J 0 bases; bases outside gene matches: 7. This CDR3 is built from 18 residues. The CDR3 protein is CASSPRTSGGRSSYEQYF. The DNA for the CDR3 is TGTGCCAGCTCACCGAGGACTAGCGGGGGGCGCTCCTCCTACGAGCAGTACTTC.

The chain combines TRBV28 with TRBJ1-2; 10 bases are shared with TRBD1. With 4 bases clipped from V and 0 bases from J, the junction kept 2 bases outside the gene matches. The CDR3 is 15 amino acids. The V gene's germline CDR1 is MDHEN and CDR2 SYDVKM. CDR3 protein: CASSSGTGANYGYTF. The CDR3 DNA is TGTGCCAGCAGTTCCGGGACAGGGGCTAACTATGGCTACACCTTC.

V is TRBV7-2 and J is TRBJ1-6; TRBD1 agrees at 7 bases. V shed 1 base, J shed 7 bases, and the junction held 13 bases outside the gene matches. The germline CDR1 and CDR2 sequences are SGHTA and FQGNSA. The CDR3 loop spans 18 amino acids. The CDR3 region is CASSLVGGLGASNSPLHF. The CDR3, as DNA: TGTGCCAGCAGCTTAGTAGGGGGCTTGGGGGCATCGAATTCACCCCTCCACTTT.

V usage is TRBV28 and J usage is TRBJ1-1, with 7 positions matching TRBD1. The germline V gene has CDR1 MDHEN and CDR2 SYDVKM. Trimming removed 7 bases from V and 4 bases from J; junction bases left unmatched: 9. CDR3 size: 14 residues. The CDR3: CASTFSGGRTEAFF. The CDR3 DNA reads TGTGCCAGCACTTTCTCAGGGGGTCGCACTGAAGCTTTCTTT.

In nucleotides, the CDR3 is TGTGCCAGTAGTATAGCTACAACTAAACATGAGCAGTTCTTC. Its protein is CASSIATTKHEQFF. The chain is built from TRBV19 and TRBJ2-1; D gene unclear. The CDR3 extends over 14 amino acids. V gave up 1 base and J gave up 8 bases, with 12 bases separating them. The germline CDR1 and CDR2 sequences are LNHDA and SQIVND (reference sequence). The full variable domain, rest sourced from reference TRBV19 and TRBJ2-1, is DGGITQSPKYLFRKEGQNVTLSCEQNLNHDAMYWYRQDPGQGLRLIYYSQIVNDFQKGDIAEGYSVSREKKESFPLTVTSAQKNPTAFYLCASSIATTKHEQFFGPGTRLTVL.

This clone showed up just once. The CDR3 region has the DNA TGTGCCAGCAGCCGAACCCAGGGGACCTCTGGAAACACCATATATTTT. This sequence encodes CASSRTQGTSGNTIYF. J is TRBJ1-3 and V is TRBV11-2, with D tentatively TRBD1 (6 bases). The CDR3 runs to 16 residues. Looked up from germline, CDR1 is SGHAT and CDR2 is FQNNGV. V lost 5 bases and J 0 bases, leaving 14 bases between the germline ends.

The rearrangement uses TRBV28 and TRBJ2-5, with D unresolved. Trimming took 6 bases from V and 5 from J, leaving 4 bases between them. The CDR3 spans 10 residues. CDR1 MDHEN and CDR2 SYDVKM come from the germline V gene. The CDR3 nucleotides read TGTGCCAGCAGCATGGAGACCCAGTACTTC. Encoded protein: CASSMETQYF.

This rearrangement joins TRBV28 to TRBJ2-1, with 9 bases identical to TRBD2. The V gene's germline CDR1 is MDHEN and CDR2 SYDVKM. This CDR3 spans 16 amino acids. Unmatched junction bases numbered 5, after V lost 1 base and J lost 4 bases. CDR3 coding DNA: TGTGCCAGCAGTTTATATAGTAGCGGGAGTTACAATGAGCAGTTCTTC. It translates to CASSLYSSGSYNEQFF.

This clone was found many times. The V gene is TRBV4-3, the J gene TRBJ1-1; a possible D gene is TRBD1 (5 bases). The V and J ends lost 1 base and 5 bases respectively, with 14 bases between them. The CDR3 is 15 residues long. Germline CDR1 reads LGHNA; CDR2 reads YSLEER. The CDR3 is CASSQGAARGTEAFF. In DNA, the CDR3 is TGCGCCAGCAGCCAAGGGGCCGCTAGGGGAACTGAAGCTTTCTTT.